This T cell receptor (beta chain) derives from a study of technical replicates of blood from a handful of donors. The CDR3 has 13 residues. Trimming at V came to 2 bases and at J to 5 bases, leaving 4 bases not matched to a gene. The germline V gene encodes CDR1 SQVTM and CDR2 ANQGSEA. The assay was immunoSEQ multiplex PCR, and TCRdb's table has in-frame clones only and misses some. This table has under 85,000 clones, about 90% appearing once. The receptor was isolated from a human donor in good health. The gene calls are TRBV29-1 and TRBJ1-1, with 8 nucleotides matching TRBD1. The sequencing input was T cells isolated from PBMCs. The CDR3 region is CSVERQGQTEAFF. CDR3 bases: TGCAGCGTTGAAAGACAGGGGCAAACTGAAGCTTTCTTT.